This T cell receptor (beta chain) was captured in a study of T cell responses to AZD1222 COVID-19 vaccine. Study results and caveats: Possibly, clonal diversity was underestimated; donors were largely white British and included more females.

TCRdb's table, derived via immunoSEQ multiplex PCR, lists solely in-frame clones and lacks some. The sample records about 100,000 clones, 80% to 95% being singletons. As to this clone: Its antigen is as yet unknown.

This CDR3 spans 14 amino acids. The V and J ends lost 6 bases and 5 bases, in that order; junction bases with no gene match: 7. Per the germline V gene, CDR1 is SGHAT and CDR2 is FQNNGV. The clonotype originates from an adult who received the AZD1222 COVID-19 vaccine. The specimen comprised peripheral blood, sampled 28 days after the second AZD1222 dose. V and J are TRBV11-2 and TRBJ1-2, with 9 bases aligning to TRBD1. Here the CDR3 DNA reads TGTGCCAGCAGGGGACAGGGACCTTGGTATGGCTACACCTTC. This translates into CASRGQGPWYGYTF. Filled out from reference TRBV11-2 and TRBJ1-2, the complete variable domain reads EAGVAQSPRYKIIEKRQSVAFWCNPISGHATLYWYQQILGQGPKLLIQFQNNGVVDDSQLPKDRFSAERLKGVDSTLKIQPAKLEDSAVYLCASRGQGPWYGYTFGSGTRLTVV.